This T cell receptor beta chain was identified in a study of blood T cell repertoires in COVID-19. Study information: Some COVID-19 samples were acute and others convalescent; all came from the United States, Italy and Spain.

Study processing details: Estimation of nucleated cell counts was performed using reference gene primer amplification. Method: immunoSEQ multiplex PCR; TCRdb's copy keeps in-frame clones and lacks some. D and trimming come from the DNA, and the V and J calls and clone size come from that table. The sample has roughly 400,000 clones; roughly 90% are singletons. Adults between roughly 18 and 89 years of age took part from under 30 US areas. Participant-reported clinical history was the basis for cohort assignment. Trimming took off 3 bases at V and 8 bases at J, with 10 bases between the two ends. In germline, CDR1 is LGHDT, CDR2 YNNKEL (reference sequence). The length of the CDR3 is 12 residues.

The sample comprised PBMCs or T cells enriched from blood (not recorded which). The clonotype originates from a woman aged 30 to 39 who had recovered from COVID-19. The chain employs TRBV3-1 (or the pseudogene TRBV3-2) and TRBJ1-2; weak D call: TRBD1 (6 bases). The CDR3 DNA is TGTGCCAGCAGCCACGACAGGAGCGGCTACACCTTC. Translated, it gives CASSHDRSGYTF.